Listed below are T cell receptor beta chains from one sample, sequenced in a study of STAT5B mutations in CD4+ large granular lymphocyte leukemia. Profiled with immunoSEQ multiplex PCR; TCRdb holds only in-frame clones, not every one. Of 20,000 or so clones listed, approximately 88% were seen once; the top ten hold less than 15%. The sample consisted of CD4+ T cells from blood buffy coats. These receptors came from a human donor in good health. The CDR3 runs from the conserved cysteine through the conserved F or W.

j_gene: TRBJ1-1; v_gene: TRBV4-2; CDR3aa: CASSQDLNTEAFF
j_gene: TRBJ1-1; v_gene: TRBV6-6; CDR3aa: CASSYQGSNTEAFF
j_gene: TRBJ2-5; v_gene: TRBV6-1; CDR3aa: CAGGGRSGTQYF
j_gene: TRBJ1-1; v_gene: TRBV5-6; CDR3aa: CASTPQDRTYTEAFF
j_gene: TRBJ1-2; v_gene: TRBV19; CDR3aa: CASSKGQGAGGYTF
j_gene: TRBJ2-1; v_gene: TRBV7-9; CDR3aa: CASSFDRAEEQFF
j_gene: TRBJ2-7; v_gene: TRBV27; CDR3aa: CASSLWASGGPYEQYF
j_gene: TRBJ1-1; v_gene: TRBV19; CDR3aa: CASSLRTANTEAFF
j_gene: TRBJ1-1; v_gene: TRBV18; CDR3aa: CASSSQLNTEAFF
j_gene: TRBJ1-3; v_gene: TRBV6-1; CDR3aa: CASTGGVNTIYF
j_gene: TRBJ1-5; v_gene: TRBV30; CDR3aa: CAWRGPKGQPQHF
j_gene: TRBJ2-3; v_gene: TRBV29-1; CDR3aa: CSVVTSGRDTQYF
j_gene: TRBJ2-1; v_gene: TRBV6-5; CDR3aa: CASSLLAGGHNEQFF
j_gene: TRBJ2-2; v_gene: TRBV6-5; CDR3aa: CASSSGTQSGELFF
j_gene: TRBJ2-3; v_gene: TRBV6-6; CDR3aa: CASGLEGYRYF
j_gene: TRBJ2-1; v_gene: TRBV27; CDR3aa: CATPKGTSAYNEQFF
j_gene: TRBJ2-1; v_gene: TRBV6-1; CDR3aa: CASSGDSRSYNEQFF
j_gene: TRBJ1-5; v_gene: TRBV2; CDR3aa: CASRAGIDQPQHF
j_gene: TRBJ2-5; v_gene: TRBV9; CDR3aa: CASSKDPGGETQYF
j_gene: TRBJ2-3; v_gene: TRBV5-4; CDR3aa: CASGADHSTDTQYF
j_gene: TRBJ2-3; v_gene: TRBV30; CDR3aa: CAWSKGAGVFTDTQYF
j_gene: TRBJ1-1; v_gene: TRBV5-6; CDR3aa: CASSLERGTTEAFF
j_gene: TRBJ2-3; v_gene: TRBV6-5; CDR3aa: CASTPQGADTQYF
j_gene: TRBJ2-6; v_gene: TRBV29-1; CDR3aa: CSVEGAGANVLTF
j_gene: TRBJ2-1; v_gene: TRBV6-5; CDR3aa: CASRGGRQINNEQFF
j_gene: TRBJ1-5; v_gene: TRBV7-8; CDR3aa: CASSFGQGQNQPQHF
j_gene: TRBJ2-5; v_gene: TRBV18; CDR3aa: CASSAGEETQYF
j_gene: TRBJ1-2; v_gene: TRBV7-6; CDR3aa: CASSAQEGPGYGYTF
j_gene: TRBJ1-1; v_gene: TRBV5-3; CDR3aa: CARSEETVNTEAFF
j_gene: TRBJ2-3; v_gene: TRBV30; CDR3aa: CAWSVSSGIGTDTQYF
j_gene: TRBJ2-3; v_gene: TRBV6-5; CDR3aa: CASSYTSGINTDTQYF
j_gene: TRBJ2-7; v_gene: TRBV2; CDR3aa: CASTSGTEYEQYF
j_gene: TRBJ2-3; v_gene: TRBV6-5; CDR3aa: CASTGAMNTDTQYF
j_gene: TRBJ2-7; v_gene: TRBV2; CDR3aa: CARRLAGVGEQYF
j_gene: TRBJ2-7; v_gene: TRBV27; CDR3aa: CASSSSNLVSYEQYF
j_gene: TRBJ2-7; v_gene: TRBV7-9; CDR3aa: CASSLGQGALHSYEQYF
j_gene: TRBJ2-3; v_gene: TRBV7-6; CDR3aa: CASSLGDWGGDTQYF
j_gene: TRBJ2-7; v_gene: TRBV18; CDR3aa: CASSPAGTSSEQYF
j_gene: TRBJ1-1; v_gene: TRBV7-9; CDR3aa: CASSPGGQGWTEAFF
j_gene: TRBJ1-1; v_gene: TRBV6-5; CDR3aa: CASTPRVNTEAFF
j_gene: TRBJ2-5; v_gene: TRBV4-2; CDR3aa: CASSQDSGGRETQYF
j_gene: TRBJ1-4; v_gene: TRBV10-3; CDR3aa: CAISEGSNEKLFF